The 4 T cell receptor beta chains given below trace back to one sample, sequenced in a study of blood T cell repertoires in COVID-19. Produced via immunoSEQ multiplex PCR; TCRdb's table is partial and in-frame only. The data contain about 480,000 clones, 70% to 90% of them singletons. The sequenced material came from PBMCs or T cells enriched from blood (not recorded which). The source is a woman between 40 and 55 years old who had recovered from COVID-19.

In nucleotides, the CDR3 is TGCAGCGTCGTTCCAAGACTAGCGGGAGGGAAGCTTGAGCAGTTCTTC. It specifies CSVVPRLAGGKLEQFF. The chain carries TRBV29-1 and TRBJ2-1; 14 bases map to TRBD2. This CDR3 has 16 residues. Germline CDR1 is SQVTM and CDR2 is ANQGSEA. The V segment lost 6 bases and the J segment 9 bases; nucleotides outside the gene matches: 13.

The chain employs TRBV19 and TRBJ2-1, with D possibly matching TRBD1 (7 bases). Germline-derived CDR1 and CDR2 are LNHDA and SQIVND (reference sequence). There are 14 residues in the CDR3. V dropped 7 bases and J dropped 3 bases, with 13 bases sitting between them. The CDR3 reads CASTRGADYNEQFF. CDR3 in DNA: TGTGCCAGTACCAGGGGGGCAGACTACAATGAGCAGTTCTTC.

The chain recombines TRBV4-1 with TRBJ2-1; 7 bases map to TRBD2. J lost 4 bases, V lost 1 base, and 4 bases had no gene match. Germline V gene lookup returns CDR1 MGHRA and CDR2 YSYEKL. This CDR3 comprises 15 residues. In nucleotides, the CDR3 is TGCGCCAGCAGCCAAGGGCGGGAGCTTTACAATGAGCAGTTCTTC. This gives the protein CASSQGRELYNEQFF.

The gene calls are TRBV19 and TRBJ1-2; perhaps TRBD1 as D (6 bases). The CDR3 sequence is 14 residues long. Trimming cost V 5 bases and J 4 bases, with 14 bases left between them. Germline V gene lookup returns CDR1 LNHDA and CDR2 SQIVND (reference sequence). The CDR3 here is CASSSWGLIYGYTF. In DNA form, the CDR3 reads TGTGCCAGTAGTTCGTGGGGGCTGATCTATGGCTACACCTTC.